These T cell receptor beta chains were read from a single sample in a study of CD8+CD57+ T cells in acquired aplastic anemia. TCRdb re-derived calls from the reads in MiXCR, one entry per CDR3 protein. This table has about 160,000 distinct CDR3 sequences, roughly 43% appearing once. Sequences were obtained from sorted CD4+, CD8+, or CD8+CD57+ T cells (not recorded which) from PBMCs. The receptors were sampled from a human donor with aplastic anemia. Both conserved end residues are part of each CDR3. The order of the fields is clone size, J gene, D gene, V gene, CDR3 length, CDR3 DNA, CDR3 protein. A D gene is named only where the DNA matches it firmly. The size entry is marked missing in some rows and otherwise reads once, few, many or a size class.

>many|TRBJ2-2|TRBD1|TRBV6-4|15
TGTGCCAGCAGAACGGGACAGGGGGGCACCGGGGAGCTGTTTTTT
CASRTGQGGTGELFF
>many|TRBJ1-5|TRBD1|TRBV19|16
TGTGCCAGTAGTATTTACGGACAGGGGGTGAATCAGCCCCAGCATTTT
CASSIYGQGVNQPQHF
>NA|TRBJ2-3|TRBD1|TRBV30|15
TGTGCCTGGAAGCGGCCGGACAGGGAAGGAGATACGCAGTGTTTT
CAWKRPDREGDTQCF
>NA|TRBJ2-7|NA|TRBV7-2|14
TGTGCCAGCTTCCACAGGAGGGGTGGGGGTGAGCAGTACTTC
CASFHRRGGGEQYF
>NA|TRBJ2-1|TRBD1|TRBV4-2|16
TGTGCCAGCAGCGTTCGACAGGGGTTGCCATACAATGAGCAGTTCTTC
CASSVRQGLPYNEQFF
>NA|TRBJ2-7|NA|TRBV20-1|12
TGCAGTGCCTGGGACGGAGCCTACGAGCAGTACTTC
CSAWDGAYEQYF
>many|TRBJ1-1|TRBD1|TRBV5-1|15
TGCGCCAGCAGGGCCGGGACAGGTATGAACACTGAAGCTTTCTTT
CASRAGTGMNTEAFF
>many|TRBJ1-2|NA|TRBV7-9|13
TGTGCCAGCAGCTTAGCGCAGGGCTATGGCTACACCTTC
CASSLAQGYGYTF
>many|TRBJ1-1|NA|TRBV19|14
TGTGCCAGTAGTATACGGGGAGGAGCGGCCCAAGCTTTCTTT
CASSIRGGAAQAFF
>NA|TRBJ2-3|TRBD2|TRBV12-3/TRBV12-4|17
TGTGCCAGCAGGTTGCTACCAGCGGGAGACCCAGGCGATACGCAGTATTTT
CASRLLPAGDPGDTQYF
>NA|TRBJ1-1|NA|TRBV6-1|12
TGTGCCAGCAGCCTCTTGAGCACTGAAGCTTTCTTT
CASSLLSTEAFF
>many|TRBJ1-2|NA|TRBV25-1|13
TGTGCCAGCAGTGAGGGGGGACCATATGGCTACACCTTC
CASSEGGPYGYTF
>NA|TRBJ1-2|NA|TRBV6-1|13
TGTGCCAGCAGGCCGGGGCAGTCTTCGGGCTACACCTTC
CASRPGQSSGYTF
>few|TRBJ1-1|NA|TRBV5-1|13
TGCGCCAGCAGCACGGACGGGAACACTGAAGCTTTCTTT
CASSTDGNTEAFF
>NA|TRBJ1-5|NA|TRBV10-3|14
TGTGCCATCAGTGAGGTGGGTAGCAATCAGCCCCAGCATTTT
CAISEVGSNQPQHF
>NA|TRBJ1-5|NA|TRBV20-1|13
TGCAGTGCGACAGACAGTTCATATCAGCCCCAGCATTTT
CSATDSSYQPQHF
>many|TRBJ2-2|NA|TRBV24-1|14
TGTGCCACCCGATCCGGGGGCTTAACCGGGGAGCTGTTTTTT
CATRSGGLTGELFF
>many|TRBJ2-1|TRBD1|TRBV7-3|15
TGTGCCAGCAGCCTCGGACAGGGGCGGAACGATGAGCAGTTCTTC
CASSLGQGRNDEQFF
>many|TRBJ1-1|NA|TRBV6-1|13
TGTGCCAGCAGTCCGGGCGTGACGGCTGAAGCTTTCTTT
CASSPGVTAEAFF
>many|TRBJ2-4|TRBD2|TRBV9|17
TGTGCCAGCAGCCCCGGTCAGCGGGGAGTAGCCAAAAACATTCAGTACTTC
CASSPGQRGVAKNIQYF
>many|TRBJ1-5|NA|TRBV2|13
TGTGCCAGCAGTGGGACTGGTGGTCAGCCCCAGCATTTT
CASSGTGGQPQHF
>many|TRBJ1-2|NA|TRBV5-1|14
TGCGCCAGCAGCCTAGACAAAGCTAACTATGGCTACACCTTC
CASSLDKANYGYTF
>NA|TRBJ1-5|NA|TRBV10-3|12
TGTGCCATCAGTGGTAACAATCAGCCCCAGCATTTT
CAISGNNQPQHF
>few|TRBJ2-1|NA|TRBV11-1|14
TGTGCCAGCAGCTTAGGAGGGTGGGGTGGAGAGCAGTTCTTC
CASSLGGWGGEQFF
>medium-sized|TRBJ2-1|NA|TRBV20-1|13
TGCAGTGCGTCCAGGGCCCTCTACAATGAGCAGTTCTTC
CSASRALYNEQFF
>many|TRBJ1-4|NA|TRBV19|14
TGTGCCAGTACCCAGGACAGTAAGGGAGAAAAACTGTTTTTT
CASTQDSKGEKLFF
>NA|TRBJ2-7|TRBD1|TRBV19|14
TGTGCCAGTAGTATGGGACAGGCGCTCTACGAGCAGTACTTC
CASSMGQALYEQYF
>many|TRBJ2-7|NA|TRBV9|15
TGTGCCAGCAGCATTACACAGGGTCACGATTACGAGCAGTACTTC
CASSITQGHDYEQYF
>many|TRBJ1-1|NA|TRBV5-1|15
TGCGCCAGCAGCTTATTAATGGATGGGAACACTGAAGCTTTCTTT
CASSLLMDGNTEAFF
>NA|TRBJ2-1|NA|TRBV24-1|16
TGTGCCACCAGTGATTTGAGCAGGGGATCTGCCAATGAGCAGTTCTTC
CATSDLSRGSANEQFF
>NA|TRBJ2-1|TRBD2|TRBV20-1|13
TGCAGTGCTAGAGATGTGACTAGCGGGATACGGTTCTTC
CSARDVTSGIRFF
>NA|TRBJ1-6|TRBD1|TRBV2|17
TGTGCCAGCAGTACCCGACAGGGGGACTCCTATAATTCACCCCTCCACTTT
CASSTRQGDSYNSPLHF
>many|TRBJ2-1|NA|TRBV20-1|13
TGCAGTGCTAGATATACCCCCTACAATGAGCAGTTCTTC
CSARYTPYNEQFF
>NA|TRBJ1-4|TRBD1|TRBV20-1|18
TGCAGTGCTCTTCCCAGGACAGGGCCCTACCTGCGAGGTGAAAAACTGTTTTTT
CSALPRTGPYLRGEKLFF